Sequencing of this T cell receptor (beta chain) was carried out in a study of shared clonotypes between healthy human individuals. With CCR7-negative CD45RA+ TemRA cells, CD45RO+ cells were combined in CD8 memory. The germline CDR1 and CDR2 sequences are SGHRS and YFSETQ. This CDR3 is 15 amino acids long. Trimming cost V 2 bases and J 6 bases; bases outside gene matches: 9. As regards this clone: Its antigen is unknown.

General study results and limits: Genetic and exposure-history diversity was limited by the few donors. Generation probability values for non-shared clonotypes were lower than those for clonotypes shared by all four donors. Sharing across four donors was highest in naive CD4 (roughly 5%) and lowest in memory CD8 (roughly 0.4%).

Clones were read by immunoSEQ multiplex PCR, and TCRdb kept only the in-frame ones, dropping some. The repertoire consists of about 320,000 clones, with around 86% occurring once and the leading ten covering around 15%. The receptor was isolated from a young man in good health. Sequences were obtained from memory CD8+ T cells sorted from blood. The subset is: CD45RO+ cells pooled with CCR7-negative TemRA cells. The chain recombines TRBV5-1 with TRBJ2-7; 9 bases are shared with TRBD1. The CDR3 region is CASSFPGQGIIEQYF. CDR3 DNA: TGCGCCAGCAGCTTCCCCGGACAGGGGATAATCGAGCAGTACTTC.